The following is a TCR beta chain sequence with its context. This sample was included in a study of blood T cell repertoires in COVID-19. Turning to the study itself: There were acute and convalescent COVID-19 samples, and they came from the United States, Italy and Spain.

This table comes from immunoSEQ multiplex PCR, and its TCRdb copy is limited to in-frame clones, with some not included. The repertoire holds about 140,000 clones, 70% to 80% seen once, with 16% in the top ten. This CDR3 is built from 15 residues. Germline V CDR1 and CDR2: KGHDR, SFDVKD. Trimming took 9 bases from V and 7 from J; bases not matched to a gene: 11. V is TRBV24-1 and J is TRBJ2-2; 9 bases line up with TRBD1. This sequence originates from a man aged 50-59 years with acute or convalescent COVID-19. Sequencing was carried out using peripheral blood. The CDR3: CATQRGTGSIGELFF. The CDR3 coding sequence is TGTGCCACCCAAAGGGGGACAGGGTCTATCGGGGAGCTGTTTTTT.